This T cell receptor beta chain was documented in a study of early T cells in non-severe SARS-CoV-2 infection. TCRdb processed the 5' RACE reads anew with MiXCR; each CDR3 protein has one entry. The sample has 65,000 to 95,000 distinct CDR3 sequences; roughly 4.7% are singletons. V lost 6 bases, J lost 7 bases, and 10 bases stayed unmatched. Germline CDR1 LNHDA, CDR2 SQIVND (reference sequence). CDR3 length: 15 amino acids. This clonotype was counted many times. The chain employs TRBV19 and TRBJ2-1; TRBD1 agrees at 9 bases. This TCR was sampled from an adult who was a healthcare worker with PCR-confirmed SARS-CoV-2 infection or an uninfected control (not recorded which). The sample was whole blood, taken at baseline. CDR3 in DNA: TGTGCCAGTAGACAGGGGGCGACCTCCAGGAATGAGCAGTTCTTC. It is translated as CASRQGATSRNEQFF.